Listed below are T cell receptor beta chains from one sample, sequenced in a study of blood T cell repertoires in COVID-19. Using immunoSEQ multiplex PCR, the repertoire was profiled, and TCRdb retains in-frame clones only, with some absent. The sample shows about 180,000 clones, around 80% of them seen only once. The material sequenced was peripheral blood. Every receptor here comes from a human donor in a cohort sampled during active COVID-19. The CDR3 runs from the conserved cysteine through the conserved F or W. D genes are given only for firm matches. Clone size is not always given. Where it is, it says once, few, many or a class for expanded clones.

12	TRBV9	TRBJ2-1	-	-	CASSVEGNEQFF	TGTGCCAGCAGCGTGGAGGGGAATGAGCAGTTCTTC
17	TRBV12-5	TRBJ1-1	TRBD1	-	CASGLALRDRGNTEAFF	TGTGCTAGTGGTTTGGCCCTCCGGGACAGGGGGAACACTGAAGCTTTCTTT
15	TRBV7-9	TRBJ2-1	-	-	CASSLGSRYYNEQFF	TGTGCCAGCAGCTTAGGCTCGCGCTATTACAATGAGCAGTTCTTC
14	TRBV7-2	TRBJ1-1	-	-	CASSSRRDFTEAFF	TGTGCCAGCAGCTCACGCCGGGACTTCACTGAAGCTTTCTTT
13	TRBV5-6	TRBJ1-2	-	few	CASSRVTYYGYTF	TGTGCCAGCAGCCGCGTTACGTACTATGGCTACACCTTC
15	TRBV6-5	TRBJ2-7	TRBD2	-	CASGRASGASYEQYF	TGTGCCAGCGGCCGGGCTAGCGGGGCCTCCTACGAGCAGTACTTC
15	TRBV5-1	TRBJ2-7	TRBD2	-	CASSLAPGTNYEQYF	TGCGCCAGCAGCTTGGCCCCCGGGACTAACTACGAGCAGTACTTC
14	TRBV30	TRBJ1-2	-	once	CAWREVAAYYGYTF	TGTGCCTGGAGAGAAGTGGCTGCCTACTATGGCTACACCTTC
16	TRBV7-9	TRBJ2-7	TRBD1	-	CASSHYRGDLSYEQYF	TGTGCCAGCAGCCATTACAGGGGAGACCTCTCCTACGAGCAGTACTTC
15	TRBV4-1	TRBJ2-5	TRBD2	once	CASSHPAGGQETQYF	TGCGCCAGCAGCCACCCAGCGGGGGGCCAAGAGACCCAGTACTTC
19	TRBV23-1	TRBJ1-6	-	-	CASSDSISWRVGIGSPLHF	TGCGCCAGCAGTGACAGTATTTCTTGGAGAGTAGGCATAGGCTCACCCCTCCACTTT
16	TRBV2	TRBJ1-6	TRBD1	-	CASSALGQGLGSPLHF	TGTGCCAGCAGCGCCTTGGGACAGGGATTGGGTTCACCCCTCCACTTT
14	TRBV5-1	TRBJ2-2	TRBD1	-	CASSLDRATGELFF	TGCGCCAGCAGTTTGGACAGGGCCACCGGGGAGCTGTTTTTT
11	TRBV13	TRBJ2-7	-	-	CASSSDSEQYF	TGTGCCAGCAGCTCAGACTCCGAGCAGTACTTC
14	TRBV6-6	TRBJ1-2	TRBD1	-	CASRTGQGGYGYTF	TGTGCCAGCAGGACGGGACAGGGAGGGTATGGCTACACCTTC
15	TRBV6-5	TRBJ2-1	TRBD1	-	CASSYSYRGSHEQFF	TGTGCCAGCAGTTACTCGTACAGGGGATCCCATGAGCAGTTCTTC
15	TRBV28	TRBJ2-1	-	-	CASSFQDGSYNEQFF	TGTGCCAGCAGTTTTCAGGATGGCTCCTACAATGAGCAGTTCTTC
13	TRBV19	TRBJ1-1	TRBD1	-	CATSLDRATEAFF	TGTGCCACCTCTCTAGACAGGGCCACTGAAGCTTTCTTT
15	TRBV3-1/TRBV3-2	TRBJ1-4	TRBD1	-	CASSQADRGGEKLFF	TGTGCCAGCAGCCAAGCGGACAGGGGAGGAGAAAAACTGTTTTTT
17	TRBV9	TRBJ2-3	TRBD1	-	CASSVVGQAPTTDTQYF	TGTGCCAGCAGCGTAGTGGGACAGGCCCCCACCACAGATACGCAGTATTTT
17	TRBV13	TRBJ2-7	TRBD1	many	CASSSGTDLKSSYEQYF	TGTGCCAGCAGCTCTGGGACAGACCTCAAAAGCTCCTACGAGCAGTACTTC
14	TRBV7-9	TRBJ2-2	-	-	CASSFSTGTGELFF	TGTGCCAGCAGCTTTTCGACAGGTACCGGGGAGCTGTTTTTT
15	TRBV27	TRBJ2-2	TRBD2	-	CASAASGGSGGELFF	TGTGCCAGCGCAGCTAGCGGGGGGTCGGGAGGGGAGCTGTTTTTT
15	TRBV19	TRBJ2-3	-	-	CASSSRVGGGDTQYF	TGTGCCAGTAGCTCGCGAGTAGGGGGGGGAGATACGCAGTATTTT
14	TRBV18	TRBJ2-7	TRBD1	-	CASSPRGSVYEQYF	TGTGCCAGCTCACCCAGGGGGAGCGTATACGAGCAGTACTTC
15	TRBV15	TRBJ1-5	TRBD1	-	CATSTWTGANQPQHF	TGTGCCACCAGCACGTGGACAGGGGCGAATCAGCCCCAGCATTTT
19	TRBV21-1	TRBJ2-7	-	-	CASSKEVGGKRAISYEQYF	TGTGCCAGCAGCAAAGAAGTCGGGGGAAAGAGAGCCATTTCCTACGAGCAGTACTTC
15	TRBV4-2	TRBJ1-5	-	-	CASSQEAASNQPQHF	TGTGCCAGCAGCCAAGAAGCAGCGAGCAATCAGCCCCAGCATTTT
13	TRBV2	TRBJ1-6	TRBD1	-	CASSEMPGQGFHF	TGTGCCAGCAGTGAAATGCCGGGACAGGGGTTCCACTTT
14	TRBV5-6	TRBJ1-2	TRBD1	-	CASSLVGQSYGYTF	TGTGCCAGCAGCTTGGTGGGACAGTCCTATGGCTACACCTTC
14	TRBV4-1	TRBJ1-5	-	-	CASSQAYSNQPQHF	TGCGCCAGCAGCCAAGCTTATAGCAATCAGCCCCAGCATTTT
14	TRBV2	TRBJ1-2	-	-	CAGLRDKGDYGYTF	TGTGCCGGACTTCGGGACAAGGGTGACTATGGCTACACCTTC
17	TRBV25-1	TRBJ1-6	-	-	CASSETRDGVINSPLHF	TGTGCCAGCAGTGAAACTCGGGATGGGGTAATTAATTCACCCCTCCACTTT
14	TRBV5-1	TRBJ2-7	TRBD2	once	CASNHGLAGVEQYF	TGCGCCAGCAACCATGGACTAGCGGGGGTCGAGCAGTACTTC
13	TRBV12-3/TRBV12-4	TRBJ1-2	-	-	CASSLPENYGYTF	TGTGCCAGCAGTTTACCGGAGAACTATGGCTACACCTTC
16	TRBV5-4	TRBJ2-7	TRBD2	-	CASSLETGGRIYEQYF	TGTGCCAGCAGCTTGGAAACGGGGGGAAGAATCTACGAGCAGTACTTC
16	TRBV5-8	TRBJ2-2	-	-	CASSLALSRNTGELFF	TGTGCCAGCAGCTTGGCCCTTAGCAGGAACACCGGGGAGCTGTTTTTT
15	TRBV6-5	TRBJ2-1	TRBD2	-	CASKFEVAGYNEQFF	TGTGCCAGCAAGTTTGAGGTAGCGGGGTACAATGAGCAGTTCTTC
15	TRBV2	TRBJ1-4	-	few	CASSEDGTSYEKLFF	TGTGCCAGCAGTGAAGACGGGACATCCTATGAAAAACTGTTTTTT
13	TRBV27	TRBJ1-2	-	few	CASSLGQGYGYTF	TGTGCCAGCAGTTTAGGCCAGGGCTATGGCTACACCTTC
12	TRBV15	TRBJ1-2	-	few	CATGGRNYGYTF	TGTGCCACCGGTGGGAGAAACTATGGCTACACCTTC
15	TRBV4-1	TRBJ2-7	-	-	CASSQAGQWAYEQYF	TGCGCCAGCAGCCAGGCGGGGCAATGGGCCTACGAGCAGTACTTC
13	TRBV3-1/TRBV3-2	TRBJ1-1	-	-	CASSQYKGGEAFF	TGTGCCAGCAGCCAATACAAAGGGGGTGAAGCTTTCTTT
12	TRBV2	TRBJ1-5	-	-	CASKGGNQPQHF	TGTGCCAGCAAGGGGGGCAATCAGCCCCAGCATTTT
13	TRBV6-1	TRBJ1-5	-	once	CASSDPVYQPQHF	TGTGCCAGCAGTGACCCAGTCTATCAGCCCCAGCATTTT
12	TRBV7-9	TRBJ1-1	-	-	CASSLVGSEAFF	TGTGCCAGCAGCTTAGTCGGTTCCGAAGCTTTCTTT
13	TRBV7-8	TRBJ1-5	-	-	CASSLLDNQPQHF	TGTGCCAGCAGCTTACTAGACAATCAGCCCCAGCATTTT
13	TRBV28	TRBJ2-7	-	once	CASRPASGYEQYF	TGTGCCAGCAGACCGGCTAGTGGTTACGAGCAGTACTTC
15	TRBV7-6	TRBJ1-3	-	-	CASSLAMGAGNTIYF	TGTGCCAGCAGCTTAGCGATGGGGGCCGGGAACACCATATATTTT